This passage covers 10 T cell receptor beta chains from one sample sequenced in a study of cytomegalovirus exposure and HLA in healthy donors. Measured with immunoSEQ multiplex PCR; TCRdb has only the in-frame clones, and not every one. This repertoire shows roughly 65,000 clones, about 89% found once; its top ten account for 2.5% to 4%. The sequencing input was PBMCs. Receptors originate from a man aged 18 to 30 in good health and CMV-seronegative.

The chain couples TRBV20-1 to TRBJ2-7, with no clear D. CDR3 length: 11 residues. V lost 1 base, J lost 4 bases, and 5 bases lay in between. Per the germline V gene, CDR1 is DFQATT and CDR2 is SNEGSKA (reference sequence). The CDR3 loop reads CSARGGYEQYF. CDR3 in DNA: TGCAGTGCTAGAGGAGGATACGAGCAGTACTTC.

The J gene is TRBJ2-7, the V gene TRBV28, with 9 bases aligning to TRBD2. This CDR3 region has 17 residues. V trimming: 5 bases; J trimming: 5 bases; junction bases outside the gene matches: 16. Germline loops: CDR1 MDHEN, CDR2 SYDVKM. DNA of the CDR3: TGTGCCAGCAGTCCCTCCCATAGGGTAGCGGGAGAGCACGAGCAGTACTTC. It is translated as CASSPSHRVAGEHEQYF.

This sequence joins TRBV6-1 and TRBJ2-5; 16 nucleotides agree with TRBD2. After removal of 2 bases from V and 3 bases from J, the junction contained 6 bases not matched to a gene. Germline assignment: CDR1 MNHNS and CDR2 SASEGT. The CDR3 loop spans 18 amino acids. CDR3 nucleotides: TGTGCCAGCAGTGAAATCAGGGGACTAGCGGGAGGGGAAGAGACCCAGTACTTC. It specifies CASSEIRGLAGGEETQYF.

The chain uses TRBV5-4 and TRBJ2-4, with 10 bases aligning to TRBD1. Trimming at V came to 6 bases and at J to 9 bases, leaving 12 bases not matched to a gene. Looked up from germline, CDR1 is SGHNT and CDR2 is YYREEE (reference sequence). The CDR3 covers 15 residues. The CDR3 DNA reads as TGTGCCAGCACATATGAGGGGGACAGGGGTATCATTCAGTACTTC. Amino acids: CASTYEGDRGIIQYF.

V and J are TRBV29-1 and TRBJ2-1, with D possibly being TRBD1 (6 bases). The CDR3 is 16 residues long. Germline V CDR1 and CDR2: SQVTM, ANQGSEA. V was clipped by 2 bases and J by 0 bases, with 14 bases between them. The CDR3 loop reads CSVEIPGESSYNEQFF. The DNA for the CDR3 is TGCAGCGTTGAAATCCCAGGGGAAAGCTCCTACAATGAGCAGTTCTTC.

The chain links TRBV5-6 to TRBJ2-7, with 10 bases aligning to TRBD2. CDR3 length equals 13 residues. The junction had 5 bases not matched to a gene; V was cut back by 4 bases and J by 7 bases. CDR1 and CDR2 from the germline V gene are SGHDT and YYEEEE. The chain's CDR3 is CASSAGLAREQYF. In DNA, the CDR3 is TGTGCCAGCAGCGCGGGACTAGCGAGAGAGCAGTACTTC.

The chain is built from TRBV5-1 and TRBJ1-2; 8 bases align to TRBD1. Germline CDR1 reads SGHRS; CDR2 reads YFSETQ. V shed 6 bases, J shed 6 bases, and the junction held 10 bases outside the gene matches. The CDR3 sequence is 14 residues long. The CDR3 protein is CASNTGGELNGYTF. CDR3 nucleotides: TGCGCCAGCAACACAGGGGGTGAATTGAATGGCTACACCTTC. Full variable domain (missing parts from reference TRBV5-1 and TRBJ1-2): KAGVTQTPRYLIKTRGQQVTLSCSPISGHRSVSWYQQTPGQGLQFLFEYFSETQRNKGNFPGRFSGRQFSNSRSEMNVSTLELGDSALYLCASNTGGELNGYTFGSGTRLTVV.

The CDR3 region is CASSELQGSWDGNQPQHF. The CDR3 DNA reads as TGTGCCAGCAGTGAACTACAGGGGTCGTGGGATGGCAATCAGCCCCAGCATTTT. The chain is built from TRBV2 and TRBJ1-5; TRBD1 agrees at 7 bases. There are 18 residues in the CDR3. CDR1 SNHLY and CDR2 FYNNEI come from the germline V gene. Trimming removed 2 bases from V and 2 bases from J; junction bases left unmatched: 12. The whole variable domain, filled in from reference TRBV2 and TRBJ1-5, reads EPEVTQTPSHQVTQMGQEVILRCVPISNHLYFYWYRQILGQKVEFLVSFYNNEISEKSEIFDDQFSVERPDGSNFTLKIRSTKLEDSAMYFCASSELQGSWDGNQPQHFGDGTRLSIL.

V and J are TRBV27 and TRBJ1-2; D is unclear. Trimming removed 0 bases from V and 4 bases from J, with 15 bases in between. The CDR3 covers 16 residues. The germline V gene encodes CDR1 MNHEY and CDR2 SMNVEV (reference sequence). CDR3 residues: CASSLSKSGVTYGYTF. CDR3 DNA sequence: TGTGCCAGCAGTTTATCGAAGTCGGGAGTTACCTATGGCTACACCTTC.

V gene TRBV28 combines with J gene TRBJ1-4; 8 nucleotides align to TRBD1. The CDR3 consists of 15 residues. Unmatched junction bases numbered 10, after V lost 5 bases and J lost 8 bases. Germline loops: CDR1 MDHEN, CDR2 SYDVKM. CDR3 DNA sequence: TGTGCCAGCAGTATCAGGACAGGGTTACAGGAAAAACTGTTTTTT. Translating it yields CASSIRTGLQEKLFF.